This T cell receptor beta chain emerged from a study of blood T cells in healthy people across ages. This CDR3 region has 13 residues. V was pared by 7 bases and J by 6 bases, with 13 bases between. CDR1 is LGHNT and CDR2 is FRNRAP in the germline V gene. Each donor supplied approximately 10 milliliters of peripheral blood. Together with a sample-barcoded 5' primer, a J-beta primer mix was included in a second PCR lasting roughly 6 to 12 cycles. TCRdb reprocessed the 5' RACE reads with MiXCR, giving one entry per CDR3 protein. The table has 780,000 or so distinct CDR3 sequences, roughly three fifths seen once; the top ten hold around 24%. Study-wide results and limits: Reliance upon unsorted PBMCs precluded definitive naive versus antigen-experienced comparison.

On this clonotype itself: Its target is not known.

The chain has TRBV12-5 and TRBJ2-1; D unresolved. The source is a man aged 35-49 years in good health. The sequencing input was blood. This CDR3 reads CASAGGGPNEQFF. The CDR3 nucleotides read TGTGCTAGTGCCGGTGGCGGACCCAATGAGCAGTTCTTC.